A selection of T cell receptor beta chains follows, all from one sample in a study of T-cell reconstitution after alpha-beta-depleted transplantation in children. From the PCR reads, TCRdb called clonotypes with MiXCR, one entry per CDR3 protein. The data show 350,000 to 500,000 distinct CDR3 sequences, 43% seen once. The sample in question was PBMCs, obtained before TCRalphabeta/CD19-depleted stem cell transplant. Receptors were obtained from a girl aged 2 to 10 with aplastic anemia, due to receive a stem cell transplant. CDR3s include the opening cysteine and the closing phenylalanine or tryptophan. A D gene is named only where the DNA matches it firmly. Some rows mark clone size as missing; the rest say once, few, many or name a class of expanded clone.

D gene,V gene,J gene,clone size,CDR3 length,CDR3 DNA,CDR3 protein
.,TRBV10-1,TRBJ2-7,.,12,TGCGCCAGCAGTCCTTACAGGTACGAGCAGTACTTC,CASSPYRYEQYF
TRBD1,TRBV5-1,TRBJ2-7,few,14,TGCGCCAGCAGCCTTCGGGACAGTGGCCACGAGCAGTACTTC,CASSLRDSGHEQYF
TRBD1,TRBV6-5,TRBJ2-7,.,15,TGTGCCAGCAGTTACGGACAGGGGCTGTGGAACGAGCAGTACTTC,CASSYGQGLWNEQYF
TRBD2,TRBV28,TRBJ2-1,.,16,TGTGCCAGCAGTTCAACGTGGGGACTAGATCCCAATGAGCAGTTCTTC,CASSSTWGLDPNEQFF
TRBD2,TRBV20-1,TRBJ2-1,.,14,TGCAGTGCTTTGGACGTAGCGGGATACAATGAGCAGTTCTTC,CSALDVAGYNEQFF
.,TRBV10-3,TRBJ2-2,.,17,TGTGCCATCAGTGAGTCGGGTGCCGGCCTGAACACCGGGGAGCTGTTTTTT,CAISESGAGLNTGELFF
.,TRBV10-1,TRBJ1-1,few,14,TGCGCCAGCAGTAACCACAGGGCGAACACTGAAGCTTTCTTT,CASSNHRANTEAFF
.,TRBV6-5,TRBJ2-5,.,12,TGTGCCAGTGGAGCGTACCAAGAGACCCAGTACTTC,CASGAYQETQYF
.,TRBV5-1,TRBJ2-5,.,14,TGCGCCAGCAGCTTGGAAGGGATACAAGAGACCCAGTACTTC,CASSLEGIQETQYF
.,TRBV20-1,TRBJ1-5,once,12,TGCAGTGCTAGAGATGTGGCCGTGACCCAGCATTTT,CSARDVAVTQHF
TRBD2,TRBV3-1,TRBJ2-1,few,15,TGTGCCAGCAGCCAAGACTGGACTAGCAGAAGCGAGCAGTTCTTC,CASSQDWTSRSEQFF
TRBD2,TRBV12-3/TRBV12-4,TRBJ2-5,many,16,TGTGCCAGCAGATCCTTTACTAGCGGGAGTAGAGAGACCCAGTACTTC,CASRSFTSGSRETQYF
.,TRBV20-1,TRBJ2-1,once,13,TGCAGTGCTAGTCCTAGCCCCTACAATGAGCAGTTCTTC,CSASPSPYNEQFF
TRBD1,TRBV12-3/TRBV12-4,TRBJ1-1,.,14,TGTGCCAGCAGTCGCTCCGACAGGGGGACTGAAGCTTTCTTT,CASSRSDRGTEAFF
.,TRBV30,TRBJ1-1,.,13,TGTGCCTGGAGTGTACAGGGCAACACTGAAGCTTTCTTT,CAWSVQGNTEAFF
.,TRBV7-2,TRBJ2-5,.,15,TGTGCCATTAGCGGCTTCTTAGCGGCCTCGGAGACCCAGTACTTC,CAISGFLAASETQYF
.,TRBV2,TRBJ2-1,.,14,TGTGCCAGCAACGACCCGGCGGAAGGCAATGAGCAGTTCTTC,CASNDPAEGNEQFF
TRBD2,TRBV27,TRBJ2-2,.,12,TGTGCCAGCGGACTAGCTGCCGGGGAGCTGTTTTTT,CASGLAAGELFF
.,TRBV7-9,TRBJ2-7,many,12,TGTGCCAGCAGCTCCGACGGTGCTGAGCAGTACTTC,CASSSDGAEQYF
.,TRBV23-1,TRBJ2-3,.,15,TGCGCCAGCAGTCAATCGTCCGGGGGGCAAGATACGCAGTATTTT,CASSQSSGGQDTQYF
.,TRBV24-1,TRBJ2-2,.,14,TGTGCCACCAAGGGACCCGCGGACACCGGGGAGCTGTTTTTT,CATKGPADTGELFF
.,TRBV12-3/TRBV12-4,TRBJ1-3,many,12,TGTGCCAGCAGTTTAGTTGGAAACACCATATATTTT,CASSLVGNTIYF
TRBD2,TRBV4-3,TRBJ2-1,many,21,TGCGCCAGCAGCCAACCTATAGCGGGAGGAATAGTAGGAAGGACGTACAATGAGCAGTTCTTC,CASSQPIAGGIVGRTYNEQFF
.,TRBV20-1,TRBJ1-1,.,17,TGCAGTGCTAGAGCCGTACGGACTGGGCTTAGGAACACTGAAGCTTTCTTT,CSARAVRTGLRNTEAFF
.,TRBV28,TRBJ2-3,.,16,TGTGCCAGCAGTTTAAATTACGTAGCTTCCCCAGATACGCAGTATTTT,CASSLNYVASPDTQYF
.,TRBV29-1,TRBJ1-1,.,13,TGCAGCGTTGGGGGTTTGGAGCACACTGAAGCTTTCTTT,CSVGGLEHTEAFF
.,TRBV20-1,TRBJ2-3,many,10,TGCAGTGCACCCACCTCGGGGCAGTATTTT,CSAPTSGQYF
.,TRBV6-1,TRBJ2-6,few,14,TGTGCCAGCAGTACAGGGCCCGGGGCCAACGTCCTGACTTTC,CASSTGPGANVLTF
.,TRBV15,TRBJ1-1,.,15,TGTGCCACCAGCGTGTCGAACAGGGTGGCCACTGAAGCTTTCTTT,CATSVSNRVATEAFF
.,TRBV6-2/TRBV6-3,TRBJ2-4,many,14,TGTGCCAGCAGTTTCGGGACACCCCAAAACATTCAGTACTTC,CASSFGTPQNIQYF
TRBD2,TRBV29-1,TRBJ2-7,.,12,TGCAGCGTTGCCACTAGCGACTACGAGCAGTACTTC,CSVATSDYEQYF
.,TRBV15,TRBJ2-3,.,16,TGTGCCACCACCGAGGAGGAGCAGACAGTCACAGATACGCAGTATTTT,CATTEEEQTVTDTQYF
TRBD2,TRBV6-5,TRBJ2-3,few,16,TGTGCCAGCAGTTTCGGTAGCGGGAGGGCCAAGGCCCCGCAGTATTTT,CASSFGSGRAKAPQYF
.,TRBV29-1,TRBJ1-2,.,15,TGCAGCGTTGAAGATGAGTTGACGGGGGAGTATGGCTACACCTTC,CSVEDELTGEYGYTF
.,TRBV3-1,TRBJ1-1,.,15,TGTGCCAGCAGCCAAACAGTGGGGAGCGCCCCTGAAGCTTTCTTT,CASSQTVGSAPEAFF
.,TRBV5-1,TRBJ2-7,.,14,TGCGCCAGCAGCTGGGGGGGCCAGACCTACGAGCAGTACTTC,CASSWGGQTYEQYF
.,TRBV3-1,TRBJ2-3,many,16,TGTGCCAGCAGCCAAGATACGGGACACTTCACAGATACGCAGTATTTT,CASSQDTGHFTDTQYF
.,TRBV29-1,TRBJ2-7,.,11,TGCAGCGTTATTGTTGGGAACGAGCAGTACTTC,CSVIVGNEQYF
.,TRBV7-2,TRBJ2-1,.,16,TGTGCCAGCCGGAGAGACGGGGCCAACACCTACAATGAGCAGTTCTTC,CASRRDGANTYNEQFF
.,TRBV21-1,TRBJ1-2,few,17,TGTGCCAGCAGCAAAGTTCTGGACCGGGACAGTCCCTGTGGGTACACCTTC,CASSKVLDRDSPCGYTF
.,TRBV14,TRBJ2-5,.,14,TGTGCCAGCAGCCAAGGGACCCCCCCCGAGACCCAGTACTTC,CASSQGTPPETQYF
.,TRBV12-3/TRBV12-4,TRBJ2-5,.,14,TGTGCCAGCGGCTCCCCGGCGACGCAAGAGACCCAGTACTTC,CASGSPATQETQYF